What follows is one T cell receptor (beta chain) and its context. What it recognizes is unknown. This sample is drawn from a study of OX40 agonist ivuxolimab in advanced cancers. Repertoires were generated with immunoSEQ multiplex PCR, while TCRdb's copy carries only in-frame clones and drops some. The sample records around 94,000 clones, around 91% being singletons. Germline V gene data show CDR1 as SQVTM and CDR2 as ANQGSEA. The CDR3 is made up of 12 amino acids. V was trimmed by 7 bases and J by 9 bases, leaving 16 bases between them. The study, taken as a whole, reports: On average, CD8+ T cells showed a greater number of expanded clones than CD4+. Some patients without response likewise showed low normalized clonal expansion. Antigen targets of the expanded peripheral T cells went undetermined.

Samples of blood were obtained at baseline, on cycle 4 day 1, and on cycle 7 day 1. This material consisted of CD4+ or CD8+ T cells sorted from blood, taken in a trial of the OX40 agonist ivuxolimab. V usage is TRBV29-1 and J usage is TRBJ2-1; maybe TRBD2 (6 bases). The sequence was collected from an adult with an advanced solid tumor such as melanoma, head and neck, liver or kidney cancer. The CDR3 is CSAKGDSSEQFF. The CDR3 nucleotides read TGCAGCGCCAAAGGGGACTCCAGTGAGCAGTTCTTC.